This T cell receptor beta chain is from a study of shared clonotypes between healthy human individuals. General observations from the study: The diversity represented, both genetic and in exposure history, was limited by few donors. Read depth was anticipated to influence clonotype sharing among donors. The study generally estimated greater richness for naive than memory subsets. For naive CD4 cells, roughly 4.8% of clonotypes were shared across a handful of donors.

In regard to this clone: Its antigen is unknown.

Naive CD8 cells, CD45RO-negative and positively selected for CCR7, excluded terminally differentiated effector memory CD45RA+ cells. Measured with immunoSEQ multiplex PCR; TCRdb has only the in-frame clones, and not every one. The sample carries some 1,900,000 clones, about 95% recorded once. V dropped 4 bases and J dropped 2 bases, with 15 bases sitting between them. The germline V gene has CDR1 SGHNT and CDR2 YYREEE (reference sequence). There are 15 residues in the CDR3. The rearrangement uses TRBV5-4 and TRBJ1-2, with D uncertain. This receptor was obtained from a man between 18 and 35 years old in good health. Sequenced material: naive CD8+ T cells sorted from blood. CDR3 sequence (DNA): TGTGCCAGCAGCAGATGGGCAGAGCGGAACTATGGCTACACCTTC. Protein product: CASSRWAERNYGYTF.